What follows are 7 T cell receptor beta chains derived from one specimen sequenced in a study of shared clonotypes between healthy human individuals. CD8 cells regarded as naive lacked CD45RO, were positively chosen for CCR7, and omitted terminally differentiated effector memory CD45RA+ cells. Profiling relied on immunoSEQ multiplex PCR, and the TCRdb table lists in-frame clones only, not all of them. The sample holds just over 2,000,000 clones, about 95% seen once. The sample was naive CD8+ T cells sorted from blood. Every receptor here comes from a man between 18 and 35 years old in good health.

The CDR3 loop is CASSQDRGDSGTYEQYF. CDR3 coding DNA: TGCGCCAGCAGCCAAGATAGGGGAGACAGCGGAACCTACGAGCAGTACTTC. V and J are TRBV4-3 and TRBJ2-7; D possibly uses TRBD1 or TRBD2 (5 bases each). Trimming removed 0 bases at V and 2 bases at J, with 17 bases between. Germline CDR1 LGHNA, CDR2 YSLEER. This CDR3 is 17 amino acids long.

This chain uses TRBV10-2 with TRBJ2-5; 10 bases align to TRBD2. Germline V gene data show CDR1 as WSHSY and CDR2 as SAAADI. This CDR3 contains 16 residues. Trimming cost V 2 bases and J 2 bases; bases outside gene matches: 5. The CDR3 protein is CASSEVAGGWQETQYF. CDR3 sequence (DNA): TGCGCCAGCAGTGAGGTAGCGGGGGGTTGGCAAGAGACCCAGTACTTC.

Note on this clone: Other DNA sequences from this sample encode an identical CDR3 as well. The chain carries TRBV27 and TRBJ2-1, with a tentative D call TRBD1 (5 bases). V was shortened by 5 bases and J by 2 bases, with 7 bases between the two germline ends. Germline CDR1 MNHEY, CDR2 SMNVEV (reference sequence). This CDR3 has 13 residues. DNA of the CDR3: TGTGCCAGCAGTGACAGAGCCTACAATGAGCAGTTCTTC. Its translation is CASSDRAYNEQFF.

The chain uses TRBV7-8 and TRBJ1-1, with a weak D call TRBD1 (5 bases). V shed 2 bases and J shed 3 bases, with 13 bases lying between them. The germline gives CDR1 SGHVS, CDR2 FQNEAQ. The CDR3 has 15 residues. The CDR3, as DNA: TGTGCCAGCAGCTTACTAGGAGGGGTTGACACTGAAGCTTTCTTT. This sequence encodes CASSLLGGVDTEAFF.

CDR3 sequence: CASSSLLSYNSPLHF. DNA for the CDR3: TGTGCCAGCAGCTCCTTACTAAGCTATAATTCACCCCTCCACTTT. The rearrangement joins TRBV7-6 to TRBJ1-6, with unresolved D. The CDR3 has 15 residues. The V end was cut by 4 bases, the J end by 3 bases, with 10 bases between. The germline V gene encodes CDR1 SGHVS and CDR2 FNYEAQ.

The chain links TRBV29-1 to TRBJ1-2; a possible D gene is TRBD1 (6 bases). V lost 1 base and J lost 8, with 14 bases in between. Germline CDR1 reads SQVTM; CDR2 reads ANQGSEA. CDR3 length: 13 amino acids. CDR3 coding DNA: TGCAGCGTTGAAGTACAGGGCCGGGACGGCTACACCTTC. It encodes CSVEVQGRDGYTF. The whole variable domain, filled in from reference TRBV29-1 and TRBJ1-2, reads SAVISQKPSRDICQRGTSLTIQCQVDSQVTMMFWYRQQPGQSLTLIATANQGSEATYESGFVIDKFPISRPNLTFSTLTVSNMSPEDSSIYLCSVEVQGRDGYTFGSGTRLTVV.

This clone was picked up many times. The chain couples TRBV30 to TRBJ1-6; D unclear. Germline CDR1 is GTSNPN and CDR2 is SVGIG (reference sequence). This CDR3 spans 11 amino acids. V lost 3 bases, J lost 7 bases, and 4 bases lay in between. As DNA, the CDR3 is TGTGCCTGGAGGACGAATTCACCCCTCCACTTT. Residues: CAWRTNSPLHF.